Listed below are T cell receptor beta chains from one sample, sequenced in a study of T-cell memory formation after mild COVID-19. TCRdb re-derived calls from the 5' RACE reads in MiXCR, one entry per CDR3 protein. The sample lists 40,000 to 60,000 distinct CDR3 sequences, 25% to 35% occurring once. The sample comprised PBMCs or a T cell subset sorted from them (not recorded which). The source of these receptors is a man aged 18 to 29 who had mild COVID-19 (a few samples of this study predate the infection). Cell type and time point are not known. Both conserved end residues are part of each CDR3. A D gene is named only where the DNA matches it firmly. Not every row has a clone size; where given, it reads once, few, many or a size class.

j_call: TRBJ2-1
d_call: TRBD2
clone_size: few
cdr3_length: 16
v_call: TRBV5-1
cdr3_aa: CASSLLVAGSYNEQFF
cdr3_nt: TGCGCCAGCAGCTTGTTGGTAGCGGGATCCTACAATGAGCAGTTCTTC

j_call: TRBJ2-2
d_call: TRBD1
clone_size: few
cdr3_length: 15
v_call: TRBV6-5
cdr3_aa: CASSPGQGISGELFF
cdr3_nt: TGTGCCAGCAGTCCGGGACAGGGGATTAGCGGGGAGCTGTTTTTT

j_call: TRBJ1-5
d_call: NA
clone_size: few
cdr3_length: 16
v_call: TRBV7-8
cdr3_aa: CASSFSPDRTNQPQHF
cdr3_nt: TGTGCCAGCAGCTTTTCCCCGGACAGAACCAATCAGCCCCAGCATTTT

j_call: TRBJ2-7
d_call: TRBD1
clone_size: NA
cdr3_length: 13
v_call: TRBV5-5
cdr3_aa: CASSFGTGGEQYF
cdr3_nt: TGTGCCAGCAGCTTCGGGACAGGCGGCGAGCAGTACTTC

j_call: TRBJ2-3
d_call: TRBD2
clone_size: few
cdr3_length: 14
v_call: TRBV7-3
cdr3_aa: CASSKLAGTDTQYF
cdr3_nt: TGTGCCAGCAGCAAACTAGCGGGCACAGATACGCAGTATTTT

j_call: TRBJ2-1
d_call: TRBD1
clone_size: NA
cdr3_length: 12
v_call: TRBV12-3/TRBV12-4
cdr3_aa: CASSWGQPEQFF
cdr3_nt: TGTGCCAGCAGTTGGGGACAGCCCGAGCAGTTCTTC

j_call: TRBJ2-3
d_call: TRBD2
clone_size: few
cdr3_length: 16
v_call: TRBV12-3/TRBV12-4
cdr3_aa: CASIQLVGGTADTQYF
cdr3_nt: TGTGCCAGCATCCAGTTGGTCGGGGGGACGGCAGATACGCAGTATTTT

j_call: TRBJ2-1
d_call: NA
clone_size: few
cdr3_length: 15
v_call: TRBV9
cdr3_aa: CASSSGGSSYNEQFF
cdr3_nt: TGTGCCAGCAGCTCCGGGGGAAGCTCCTACAATGAGCAGTTCTTC

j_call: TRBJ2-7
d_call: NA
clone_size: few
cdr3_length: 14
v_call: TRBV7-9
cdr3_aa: CASSLPRETYEQYF
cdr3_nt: TGTGCCAGCAGCTTACCCAGGGAAACCTACGAGCAGTACTTC

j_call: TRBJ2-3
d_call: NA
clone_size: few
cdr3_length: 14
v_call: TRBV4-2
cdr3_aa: CASSGSGFTDTQYF
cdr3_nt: TGTGCCAGCAGCGGAAGCGGATTCACAGATACGCAGTATTTT

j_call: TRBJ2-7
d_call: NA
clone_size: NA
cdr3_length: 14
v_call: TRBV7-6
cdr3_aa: CASSQNRRPYEQYF
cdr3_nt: TGTGCCAGCAGCCAAAACAGGCGACCCTACGAGCAGTACTTC

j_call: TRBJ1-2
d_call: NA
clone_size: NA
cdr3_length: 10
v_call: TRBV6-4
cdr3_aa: CASSDRALSF
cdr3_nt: TGTGCCAGCAGTGACAGGGCCCTCTCATTC

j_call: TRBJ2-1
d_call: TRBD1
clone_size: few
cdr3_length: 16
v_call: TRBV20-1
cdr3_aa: CSAREPPQGAYDEQFF
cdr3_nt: TGCAGTGCTAGGGAGCCTCCTCAGGGGGCTTACGATGAGCAGTTCTTC

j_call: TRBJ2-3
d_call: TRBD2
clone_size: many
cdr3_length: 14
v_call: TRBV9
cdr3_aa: CASSEGGGTDTQYF
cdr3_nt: TGTGCCAGCTCCGAGGGCGGGGGTACAGATACGCAGTATTTT

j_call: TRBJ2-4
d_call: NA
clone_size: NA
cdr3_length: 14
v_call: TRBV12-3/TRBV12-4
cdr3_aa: CASSPQGGSDIQYF
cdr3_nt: TGTGCCAGCAGCCCACAGGGTGGGTCGGACATTCAGTACTTC

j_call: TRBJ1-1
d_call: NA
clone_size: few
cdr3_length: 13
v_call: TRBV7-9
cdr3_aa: CASSFKLNTEAFF
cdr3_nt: TGTGCCAGCAGCTTCAAACTGAACACTGAAGCTTTCTTT

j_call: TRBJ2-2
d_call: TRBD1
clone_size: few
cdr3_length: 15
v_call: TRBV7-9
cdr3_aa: CASRAGTGFAGELFF
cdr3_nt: TGTGCCAGCAGGGCCGGGACAGGGTTTGCCGGGGAGCTGTTTTTT

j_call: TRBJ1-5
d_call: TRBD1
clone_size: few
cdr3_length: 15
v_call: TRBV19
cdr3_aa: CASKLTGGNNQPQHF
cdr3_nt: TGTGCCAGTAAACTCACAGGGGGCAACAATCAGCCCCAGCATTTT

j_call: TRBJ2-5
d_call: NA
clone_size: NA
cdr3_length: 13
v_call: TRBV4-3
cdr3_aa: CASSQVLGGTQYF
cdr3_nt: TGCGCCAGCAGCCAAGTTCTTGGGGGGACCCAGTACTTC

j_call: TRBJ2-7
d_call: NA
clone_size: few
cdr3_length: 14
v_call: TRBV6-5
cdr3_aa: CASAHGTAPYEQYF
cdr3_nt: TGTGCCAGCGCACACGGGACTGCCCCCTACGAGCAGTACTTC

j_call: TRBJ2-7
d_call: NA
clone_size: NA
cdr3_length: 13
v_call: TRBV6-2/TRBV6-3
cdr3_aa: CASSWAPGYEQYF
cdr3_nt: TGTGCCAGCAGTTGGGCCCCGGGATACGAGCAGTACTTC

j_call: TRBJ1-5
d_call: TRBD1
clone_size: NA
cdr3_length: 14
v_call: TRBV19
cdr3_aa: CAAMAGGINQPQHF
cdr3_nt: TGTGCCGCAATGGCAGGGGGCATCAATCAGCCCCAGCATTTT

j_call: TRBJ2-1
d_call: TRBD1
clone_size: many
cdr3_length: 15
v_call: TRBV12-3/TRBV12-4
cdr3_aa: CASTDGTGDYNEQFF
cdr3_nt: TGTGCCAGCACGGACGGGACAGGGGATTACAATGAGCAGTTCTTC

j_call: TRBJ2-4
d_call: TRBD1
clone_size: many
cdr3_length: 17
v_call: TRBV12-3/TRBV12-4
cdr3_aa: CASSPPLRDRSKNIQYF
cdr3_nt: TGTGCCAGCAGTCCGCCCCTCCGGGACAGAAGCAAAAACATTCAGTACTTC

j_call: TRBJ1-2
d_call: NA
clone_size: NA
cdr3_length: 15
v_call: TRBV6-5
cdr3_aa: CASSRRGADPYGYTF
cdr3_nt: TGTGCCAGCAGCCGCAGGGGCGCGGATCCGTATGGCTACACCTTC

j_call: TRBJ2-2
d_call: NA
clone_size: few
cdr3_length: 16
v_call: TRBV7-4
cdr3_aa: CASSLVPGECAGELFF
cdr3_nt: TGTGCCAGCAGCTTAGTCCCAGGGGAATGTGCCGGGGAGCTGTTTTTT

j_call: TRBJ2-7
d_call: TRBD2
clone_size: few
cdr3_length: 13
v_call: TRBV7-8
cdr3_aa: CASSDAGGGEQYF
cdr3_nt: TGTGCCAGCAGCGACGCGGGGGGGGGCGAGCAGTACTTC

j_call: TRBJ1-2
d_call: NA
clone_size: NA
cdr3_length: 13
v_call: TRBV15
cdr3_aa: CATSRGEPYGYTF
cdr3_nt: TGTGCCACCAGCAGAGGGGAACCCTATGGCTACACCTTC

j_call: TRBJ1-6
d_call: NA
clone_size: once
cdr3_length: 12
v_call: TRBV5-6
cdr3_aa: CASSFGYSPLHF
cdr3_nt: TGTGCCAGCAGCTTTGGATATTCACCCCTCCACTTT

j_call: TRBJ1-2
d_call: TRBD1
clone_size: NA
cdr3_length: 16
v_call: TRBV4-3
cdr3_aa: CASSQDKGDRAFGYTF
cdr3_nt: TGCGCCAGCAGCCAAGATAAGGGAGACAGGGCGTTCGGCTACACCTTC

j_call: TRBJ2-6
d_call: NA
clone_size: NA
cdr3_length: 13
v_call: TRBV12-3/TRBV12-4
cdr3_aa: CASRSSGANVLTF
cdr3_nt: TGTGCCAGCAGGAGCTCTGGGGCCAACGTCCTGACTTTC

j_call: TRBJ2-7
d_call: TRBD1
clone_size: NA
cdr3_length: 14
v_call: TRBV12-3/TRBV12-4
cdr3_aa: CASSGYRGRYEQYF
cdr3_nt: TGTGCCAGCAGCGGTTACAGGGGACGCTACGAGCAGTACTTC

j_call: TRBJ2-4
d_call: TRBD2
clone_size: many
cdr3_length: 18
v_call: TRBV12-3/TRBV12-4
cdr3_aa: CASSFPGDGTSGQNIQYF
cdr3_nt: TGTGCCAGCAGTTTCCCGGGAGACGGGACTAGCGGCCAAAACATTCAGTACTTC

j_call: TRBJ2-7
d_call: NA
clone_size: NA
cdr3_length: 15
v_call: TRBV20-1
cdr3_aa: CSASPPMGGVYEQYF
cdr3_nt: TGCAGTGCTAGTCCCCCCATGGGCGGGGTCTACGAGCAGTACTTC

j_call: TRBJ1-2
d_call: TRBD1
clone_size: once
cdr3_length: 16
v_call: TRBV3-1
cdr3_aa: CASSQEALQGRYGYTF
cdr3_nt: TGTGCCAGCAGCCAAGAGGCCTTACAGGGGAGGTATGGCTACACCTTC

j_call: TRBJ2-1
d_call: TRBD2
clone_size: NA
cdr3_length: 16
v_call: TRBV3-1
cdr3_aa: CASSQAATSHYNEQFF
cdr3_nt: TGTGCCAGCAGCCAAGCGGCGACTAGCCACTACAATGAGCAGTTCTTC

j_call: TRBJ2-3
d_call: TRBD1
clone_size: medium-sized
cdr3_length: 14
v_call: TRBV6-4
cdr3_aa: CASSPGQATDTQYF
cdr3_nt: TGTGCCAGCAGCCCTGGACAGGCAACAGATACGCAGTATTTT

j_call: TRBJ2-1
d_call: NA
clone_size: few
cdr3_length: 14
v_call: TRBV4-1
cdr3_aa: CASSQEAANNEQFF
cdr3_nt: TGCGCCAGCAGCCAAGAGGCTGCCAACAATGAGCAGTTCTTC

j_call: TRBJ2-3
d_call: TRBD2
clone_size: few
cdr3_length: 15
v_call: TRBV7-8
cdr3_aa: CASSLEAGGADTQYF
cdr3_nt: TGTGCCAGCAGCTTAGAAGCGGGGGGGGCAGATACGCAGTATTTT

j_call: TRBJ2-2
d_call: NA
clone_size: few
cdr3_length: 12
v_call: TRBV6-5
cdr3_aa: CASRKDNGELFF
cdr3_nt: TGTGCCAGTCGGAAGGATAACGGGGAGCTGTTTTTT

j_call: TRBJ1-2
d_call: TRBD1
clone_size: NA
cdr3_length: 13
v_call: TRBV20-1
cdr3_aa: CSALGQASYGYTF
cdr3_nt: TGCAGTGCTTTGGGACAGGCCTCCTATGGCTACACCTTC

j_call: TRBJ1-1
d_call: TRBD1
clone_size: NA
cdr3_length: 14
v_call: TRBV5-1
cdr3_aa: CASSSTGSNTEAFF
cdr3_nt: TGCGCCAGCAGCTCGACAGGGAGCAACACTGAAGCTTTCTTT

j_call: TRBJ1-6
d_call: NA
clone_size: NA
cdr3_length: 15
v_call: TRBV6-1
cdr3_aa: CASEQANNWNSPLHF
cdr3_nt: TGTGCCAGCGAGCAGGCCAACAACTGGAATTCACCCCTCCACTTT

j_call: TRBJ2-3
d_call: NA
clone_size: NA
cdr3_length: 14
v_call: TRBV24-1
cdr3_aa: CATSGGEHTDTQYF
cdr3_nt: TGTGCCACCAGTGGAGGGGAGCACACAGATACGCAGTATTTT

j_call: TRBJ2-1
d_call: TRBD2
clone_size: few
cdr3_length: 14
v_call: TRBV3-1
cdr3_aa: CASSERGKADEQFF
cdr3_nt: TGTGCCAGCTCCGAGCGGGGGAAGGCCGATGAGCAGTTCTTC

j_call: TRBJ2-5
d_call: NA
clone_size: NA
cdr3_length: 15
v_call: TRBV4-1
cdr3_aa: CASSQGGGAGETQYF
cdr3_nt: TGCGCCAGCAGCCAAGGCGGAGGGGCCGGGGAGACCCAGTACTTC

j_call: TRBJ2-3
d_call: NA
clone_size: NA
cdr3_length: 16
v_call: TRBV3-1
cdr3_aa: CASSLTGWGKTDTQYF
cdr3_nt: TGTGCCAGCAGCCTGACGGGGTGGGGGAAGACAGATACGCAGTATTTT

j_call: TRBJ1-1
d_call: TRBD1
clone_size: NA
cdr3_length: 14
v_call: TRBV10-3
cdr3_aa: CAITLDRGNTEAFF
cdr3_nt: TGTGCCATCACCCTGGACAGGGGTAACACTGAAGCTTTCTTT

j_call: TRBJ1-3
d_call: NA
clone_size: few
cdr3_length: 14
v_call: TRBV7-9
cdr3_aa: CASIGPFAGNTIYF
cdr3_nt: TGTGCCAGCATCGGGCCCTTTGCTGGAAACACCATATATTTT

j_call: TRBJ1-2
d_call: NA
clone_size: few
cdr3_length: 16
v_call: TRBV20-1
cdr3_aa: CSASGNRADIMNGYTF
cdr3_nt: TGCAGTGCTAGTGGGAATCGGGCGGACATTATGAACGGCTACACCTTC

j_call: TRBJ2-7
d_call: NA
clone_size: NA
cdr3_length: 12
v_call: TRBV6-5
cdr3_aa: CASRQGAYEQYF
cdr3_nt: TGTGCCAGCAGGCAGGGTGCCTACGAGCAGTACTTC

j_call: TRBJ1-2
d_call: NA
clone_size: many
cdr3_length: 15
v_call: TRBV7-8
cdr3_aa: CASSLAAGTYPGYTF
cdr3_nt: TGTGCCAGCAGCTTAGCGGCAGGCACGTATCCTGGCTACACCTTC

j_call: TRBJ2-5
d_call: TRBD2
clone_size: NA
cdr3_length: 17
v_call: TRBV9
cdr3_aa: CASSSSSRWEGPETQYF
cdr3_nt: TGTGCCAGCAGCTCATCGTCCCGTTGGGAGGGTCCGGAGACCCAGTACTTC